This T cell receptor (beta chain) was profiled in a study of metastatic and nonmetastatic thyroid tumors (dated by TCRdb to 2018 to 2021). Concerning the study at large: Repertoires were compared across peripheral blood and tumor or nodule tissue samples from malignant and benign thyroid patients. Beyond this particular receptor, the publication reports: In both blood and tumor samples, TCR beta diversity was reported to be significantly higher in malignant tumors than in benign nodules.

No treatment had been received by any patient before thyroid surgery. Using T-cell receptor beta sequencing, the researchers looked back retrospectively at clinical samples from patients, gathered between about 2012 and 2019. Receptor amplification or capture employed PCR. Sequenced on an Illumina HiSeq 4000. High-throughput sequencing was used to profile the CDR3 region of the TCR beta-chain in every patient. In the original analysis: The researchers built a classifier to tell apart papillary thyroid cancer patients with distant metastasis, based on CDR3 differences among clinicopathological groups. The Shannon index was used to measure repertoire diversity, and the Morisita-Horn index was used to measure how similar tumor and blood repertoires were. The public reads were reprocessed in TCRdb via fastp at Q25 and MiXCR, keeping in-frame beta chains. The V and J calls were determined by TCRdb, not by the authors. For this sample there are around 31,000 clones; about 15% appear just once. The ten top clones hold around 19% of the sample.

According to the germline V gene, CDR1 reads SGHTA and CDR2 reads FQGNSA. Unmatched junction bases come to 2, with V trimmed by 3 bases and J by 3 bases. The cysteine opens and the phenylalanine closes a CDR3 of 14 amino acids. The read is trimmed to its CDR3 DNA, 42 bases read in frame from base 1. This clone was seen repeatedly, ten times or more. Its antigen is not yet known. Base qualities are not recorded, but no much larger clone differs from it by a single base. The receptor was derived from a male donor with papillary thyroid cancer or a benign thyroid nodule (not recorded which). Some clones in this sample may be carry-over from other donors' samples. The chain was built from TRBV7-2 and TRBJ1-5, with 7 junctional bases fitting TRBD1. Sequencing was carried out using blood. The nucleotides are TGTGCCAGCAGCTTTCAGGGGGACAATCAGCCCCAGCATTTT. This gives the protein CASSFQGDNQPQHF.